This passage covers 9 T cell receptor beta chains from one sample sequenced in a study of T cell responses to AZD1222 COVID-19 vaccine. Libraries were prepared by immunoSEQ multiplex PCR; TCRdb keeps only in-frame clonotypes and omits some of them. The data show about 160,000 clones, with approximately 94% seen just once and around 1.3% held by the top ten. Sequenced material: peripheral blood, taken on day 0 of AZD1222 vaccination. The receptor set was obtained from an adult in good health.

This clone turned up a few times. The V gene is TRBV5-4, the J gene TRBJ1-2; the match to TRBD1 covers 12 bases. CDR1 and CDR2 (germline): SGHNT, YYREEE (reference sequence). After removal of 4 bases from V and 8 bases from J, the junction contained 6 bases not matched to a gene. The CDR3 totals 14 residues. CDR3 protein: CASSKGQGAEGYTF. DNA of the CDR3: TGTGCCAGCAGCAAGGGACAGGGGGCAGAAGGCTACACCTTC.

This rearrangement joins TRBV5-4 to TRBJ1-2, with 8 bases fitting TRBD1. Per the germline V gene, CDR1 is SGHNT and CDR2 is YYREEE (reference sequence). This CDR3 has 15 residues. The ends lost 4 bases at V and 4 bases at J; junction bases unmatched: 9. This chain's CDR3 is CASSPWTGTVYGYTF. As DNA, the CDR3 is TGTGCCAGCAGCCCATGGACAGGGACTGTCTATGGCTACACCTTC.

V gene TRBV15 combines with J gene TRBJ2-4; tentatively, D is TRBD1 or TRBD2 (5 bases each). This CDR3 has 12 residues. Germline CDR1 and CDR2: LNHNV and YYDKDF (reference sequence). The V gene lost 0 bases and the J gene lost 12 bases, with 9 bases spanning the gap. The CDR3 sequence: CATSRDGGTQYF. In DNA, the CDR3 is TGTGCCACCAGCAGAGATGGTGGGACTCAGTACTTC.

The J gene is TRBJ2-7, the V gene TRBV27, with unresolved D. The CDR3 spans 15 residues. Germline V gives CDR1 MNHEY, CDR2 SMNVEV (reference sequence). Trimming took 8 bases from V and 3 from J, leaving 20 bases between them. CDR3: CASPPRSKVHYEQYV. DNA of the CDR3: TGTGCCAGCCCTCCACGGTCTAAAGTCCACTACGAGCAGTACGTC.

The chain links TRBV3-1 (or the pseudogene TRBV3-2) to TRBJ2-5, with 13 positions matching TRBD2. Trimming cost V 4 bases and J 5 bases; bases outside gene matches: 10. Germline lookup yields CDR1 LGHDT and CDR2 YNNKEL (reference sequence). The CDR3 contains 17 residues. The CDR3 DNA sequence: TGTGCCAGCAGCCGATTGACTAGCGGGAGGCCGGGGGAGACCCAGTACTTC. This encodes CASSRLTSGRPGETQYF.

This clone showed up just once. The gene calls are TRBV5-4 and TRBJ1-1, with a tentative D call TRBD1 (6 bases). With 2 bases removed from V and 5 bases from J, the gap between germline ends came to 10 bases. This CDR3 comprises 13 residues. Germline values: CDR1 SGHNT, CDR2 YYREEE (reference sequence). The CDR3 here is CASSLRGGTEAFF. The CDR3 nucleotides read TGTGCCAGCAGCTTAAGGGGGGGGACTGAAGCTTTCTTT.

V gene TRBV6-5 combines with J gene TRBJ2-5; TRBD2 matches at 7 bases. This CDR3 is 16 amino acids long. The germline V gene encodes CDR1 MNHEY and CDR2 SVGAGI. The J segment lost 4 bases and the V segment lost 2 bases, leaving 10 bases of the junction unmatched. CDR3 bases: TGTGCCAGCAGTTACGCGCGCGGGGGAACACGAGAGACCCAGTACTTC. Protein sequence: CASSYARGGTRETQYF.

The V and J genes are TRBV7-2 and TRBJ1-1; a possible D gene is TRBD1 (5 bases). The CDR3 covers 13 residues. V lost 5 bases to trimming and J lost 3 bases, with 10 bases between them. Germline loops: CDR1 SGHTA, CDR2 FQGNSA. CDR3 in DNA: TGTGCCAGCAGCCCCGACAGCTACACTGAAGCTTTCTTT. As protein: CASSPDSYTEAFF.

V is TRBV11-1 and J is TRBJ1-1, with D hard to call. Germline values: CDR1 SGHAT, CDR2 FQDESV (reference sequence). V was cut by 2 bases and J by 5 bases, with 15 bases left in between. The CDR3 length is 15 residues. This CDR3 is CASSLTTRPRTEAFF. The CDR3 bases are TGTGCCAGCAGCTTAACGACCCGTCCTAGGACTGAAGCTTTCTTT.